The present T cell receptor (beta chain) was sequenced within a study of cytomegalovirus exposure and HLA in healthy donors. Turning to the study itself: There were approximately 81 million unique TCRs (from HLA-typed donors) in an early data release.

V was clipped by 5 bases and J by 3 bases; unmatched bases: 4. The germline gives CDR1 MNHEY, CDR2 SMNVEV (reference sequence). CDR3 length: 14 residues. PCR amplification relied on 60 Vbeta primers (plus 13 Jbeta primers). Method: immunoSEQ multiplex PCR; TCRdb's copy keeps in-frame clones and lacks some. The repertoire has 85,000 to 100,000 clones, more than 60% of them found once; the top ten carry 16%. The chain employs TRBV27 and TRBJ1-1, with 9 bases identical to TRBD1. The TCR originated in a man aged 55 to 70 in good health and CMV-seropositive. The sample comprised PBMCs. Written as DNA, the CDR3 is TGTGCCAGCAGTGTGACAGGGGGATACACTGAAGCTTTCTTT. It is translated as CASSVTGGYTEAFF.